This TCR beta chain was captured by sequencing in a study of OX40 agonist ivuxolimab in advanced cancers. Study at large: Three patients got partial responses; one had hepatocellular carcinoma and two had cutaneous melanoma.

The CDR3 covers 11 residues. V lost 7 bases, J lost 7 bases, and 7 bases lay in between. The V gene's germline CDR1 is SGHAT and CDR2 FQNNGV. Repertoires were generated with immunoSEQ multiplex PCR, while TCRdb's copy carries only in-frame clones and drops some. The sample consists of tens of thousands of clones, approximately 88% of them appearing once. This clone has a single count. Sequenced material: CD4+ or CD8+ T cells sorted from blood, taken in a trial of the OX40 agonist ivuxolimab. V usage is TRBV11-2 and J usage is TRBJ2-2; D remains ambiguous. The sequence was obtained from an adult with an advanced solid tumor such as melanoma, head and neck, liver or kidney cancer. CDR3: CASTQNGELFF. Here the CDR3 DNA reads TGTGCCAGCACCCAAAACGGGGAGCTGTTTTTT.